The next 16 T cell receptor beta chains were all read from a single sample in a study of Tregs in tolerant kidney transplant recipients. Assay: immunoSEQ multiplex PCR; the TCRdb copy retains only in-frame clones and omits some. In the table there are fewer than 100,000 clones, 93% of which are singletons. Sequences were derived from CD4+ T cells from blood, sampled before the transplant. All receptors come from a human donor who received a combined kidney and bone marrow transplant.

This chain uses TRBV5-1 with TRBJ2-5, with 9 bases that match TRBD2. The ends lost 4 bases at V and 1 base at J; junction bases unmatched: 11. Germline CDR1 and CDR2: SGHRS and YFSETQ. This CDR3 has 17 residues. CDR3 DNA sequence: TGCGCCAGCAGCACCGACGACTCAGCGGGGGGCCAAGAGACCCAGTACTTC. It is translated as CASSTDDSAGGQETQYF.

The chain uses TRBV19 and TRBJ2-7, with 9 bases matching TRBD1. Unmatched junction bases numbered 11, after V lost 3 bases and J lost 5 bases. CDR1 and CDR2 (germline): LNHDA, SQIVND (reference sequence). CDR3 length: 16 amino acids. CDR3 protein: CASSMPPGTGSDEQYF. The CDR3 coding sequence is TGTGCCAGTAGTATGCCTCCCGGGACAGGGTCGGACGAGCAGTACTTC.

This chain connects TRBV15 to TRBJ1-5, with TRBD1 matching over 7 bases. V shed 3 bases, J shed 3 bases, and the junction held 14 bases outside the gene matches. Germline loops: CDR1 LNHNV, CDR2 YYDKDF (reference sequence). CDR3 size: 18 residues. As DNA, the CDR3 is TGTGCCACCAGCAGGCCAACGACAGGGCGCCTTAACAATCAGCCCCAGCATTTT. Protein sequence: CATSRPTTGRLNNQPQHF. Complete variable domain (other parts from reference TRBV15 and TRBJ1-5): DAMVIQNPRYQVTQFGKPVTLSCSQTLNHNVMYWYQQKSSQAPKLLFHYYDKDFNNEADTPDNFQSRRPNTSFCFLDIRSPGLGDTAMYLCATSRPTTGRLNNQPQHFGDGTRLSIL.

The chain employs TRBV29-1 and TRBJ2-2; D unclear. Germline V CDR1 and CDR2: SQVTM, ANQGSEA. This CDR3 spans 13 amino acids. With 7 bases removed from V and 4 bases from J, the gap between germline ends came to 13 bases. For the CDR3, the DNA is TGCAGCGCTCGTGGTCCAGGCACCGGGGAGCTGTTTTTT. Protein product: CSARGPGTGELFF.

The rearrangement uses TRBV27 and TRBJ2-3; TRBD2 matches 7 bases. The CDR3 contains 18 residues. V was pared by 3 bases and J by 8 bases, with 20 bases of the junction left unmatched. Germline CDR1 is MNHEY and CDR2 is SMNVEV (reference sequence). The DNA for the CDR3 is TGTGCCAGCAGTTTGGAACCCCCGGGGGGTCATAGCGGCGGTACGCAGTATTTT. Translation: CASSLEPPGGHSGGTQYF.

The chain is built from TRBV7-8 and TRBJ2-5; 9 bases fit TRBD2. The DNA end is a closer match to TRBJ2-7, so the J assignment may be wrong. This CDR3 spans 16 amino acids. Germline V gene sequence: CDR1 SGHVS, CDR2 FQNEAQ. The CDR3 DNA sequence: TGTGCCAGCAGCCCTGGATTAGCGGGAGTTAGATACGAGCAGTACTTC. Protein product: CASSPGLAGVRYEQYF.

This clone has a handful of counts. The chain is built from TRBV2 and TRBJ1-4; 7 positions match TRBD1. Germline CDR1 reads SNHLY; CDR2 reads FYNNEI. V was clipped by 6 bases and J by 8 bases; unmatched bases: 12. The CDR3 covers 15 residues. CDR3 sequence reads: CASSKRRQGGEKLFF. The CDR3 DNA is TGTGCCAGCAGCAAAAGGAGGCAGGGGGGCGAAAAACTGTTTTTT.

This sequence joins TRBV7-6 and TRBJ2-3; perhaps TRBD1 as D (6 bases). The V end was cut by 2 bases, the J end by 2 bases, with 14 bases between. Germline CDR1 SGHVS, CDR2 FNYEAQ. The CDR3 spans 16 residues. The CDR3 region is CASSLRQVASTDTQYF. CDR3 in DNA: TGTGCCAGCAGCTTAAGACAGGTCGCCTCCACAGATACGCAGTATTTT.

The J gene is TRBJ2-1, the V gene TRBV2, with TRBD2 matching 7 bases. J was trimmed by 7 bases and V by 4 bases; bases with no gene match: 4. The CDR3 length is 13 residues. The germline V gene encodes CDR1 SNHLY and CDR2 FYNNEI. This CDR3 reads CASSGELANEQFF. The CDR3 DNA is TGTGCCAGCAGTGGTGAACTAGCGAATGAGCAGTTCTTC.

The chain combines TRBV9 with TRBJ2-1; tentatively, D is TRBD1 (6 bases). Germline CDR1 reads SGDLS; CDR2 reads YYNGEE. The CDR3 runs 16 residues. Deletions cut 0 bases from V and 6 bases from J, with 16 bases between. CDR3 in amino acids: CASSVAGTSYSNEQFF. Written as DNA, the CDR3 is TGTGCCAGCAGCGTAGCCGGGACATCATATAGCAATGAGCAGTTCTTC.

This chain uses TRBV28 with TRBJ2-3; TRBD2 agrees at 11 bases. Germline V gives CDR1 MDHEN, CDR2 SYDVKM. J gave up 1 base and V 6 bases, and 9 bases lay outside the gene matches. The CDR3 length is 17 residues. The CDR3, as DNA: TGTGCCAGCAGCAGAATTAGCGGGAGGGAAGGCACAGATACGCAGTATTTT. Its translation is CASSRISGREGTDTQYF.

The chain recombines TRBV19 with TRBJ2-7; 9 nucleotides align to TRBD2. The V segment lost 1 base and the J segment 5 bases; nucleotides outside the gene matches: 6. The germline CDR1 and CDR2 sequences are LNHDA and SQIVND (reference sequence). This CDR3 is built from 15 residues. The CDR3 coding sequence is TGTGCCAGTAGTATAGCTCCGGGACTAGCTAACGAGCAGTACTTC. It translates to CASSIAPGLANEQYF.

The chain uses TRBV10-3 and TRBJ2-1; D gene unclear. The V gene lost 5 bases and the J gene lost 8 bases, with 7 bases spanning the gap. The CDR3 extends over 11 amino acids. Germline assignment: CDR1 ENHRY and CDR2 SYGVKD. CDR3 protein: CAISSRDEQFF. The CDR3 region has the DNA TGTGCCATCAGTTCCCGGGATGAGCAGTTCTTC.

CDR3 amino acids: CASSVGPAVTADTQYF. The DNA for the CDR3 is TGTGCCAGCAGCGTAGGGCCAGCGGTAACGGCAGATACGCAGTATTTT. The V and J genes are TRBV9 and TRBJ2-3; D may be TRBD2 (5 bases). Germline values: CDR1 SGDLS, CDR2 YYNGEE. The V end lost 0 bases, the J end lost 4 bases, and 15 bases lay between the germline ends. The CDR3 runs to 16 residues.

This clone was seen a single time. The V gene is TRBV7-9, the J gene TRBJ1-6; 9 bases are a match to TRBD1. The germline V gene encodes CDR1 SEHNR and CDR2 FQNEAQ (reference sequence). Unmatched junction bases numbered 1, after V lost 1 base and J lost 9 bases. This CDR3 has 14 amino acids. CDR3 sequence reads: CASSLGDRVSPLHF. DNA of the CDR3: TGTGCCAGCAGCTTAGGGGACAGGGTTTCACCCCTCCACTTT. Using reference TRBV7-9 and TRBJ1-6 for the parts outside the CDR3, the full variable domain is DTGVSQNPRHKITKRGQNVTFRCDPISEHNRLYWYRQTLGQGPEFLTYFQNEAQLEKSRLLSDRFSAERPKGSFSTLEIQRTEQGDSAMYLCASSLGDRVSPLHFGNGTRLTVT.

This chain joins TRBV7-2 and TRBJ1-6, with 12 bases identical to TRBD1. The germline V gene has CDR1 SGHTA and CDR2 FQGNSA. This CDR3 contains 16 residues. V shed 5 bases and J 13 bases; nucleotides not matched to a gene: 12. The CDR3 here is CASSPGTGGAGSPLHF. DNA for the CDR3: TGTGCCAGCAGCCCAGGGACAGGGGGCGCGGGTTCCCCCCTCCACTTT.